This is a list of T cell receptor beta chains from one sample in a study of cytomegalovirus exposure and HLA in healthy donors. Assay: immunoSEQ multiplex PCR; the TCRdb copy retains only in-frame clones and omits some. The data show roughly 100,000 clones, about 95% seen once. The sequenced sample consisted of PBMCs. These receptors were obtained from a woman younger than 35 in good health and CMV-seronegative. Both conserved end residues are part of each CDR3. A D gene is named only where the DNA matches it firmly. Clone size is stated in some rows and not others, as once, few, many or a class when expanded.

d_gene,len,j_gene,v_gene,abundance,CDR3nt,CDR3aa
NA,16,TRBJ2-7,TRBV9,NA,TGTGCCAGCAGCGTAGCTCCCCTAGCGATTCCCTACGAGCAGTACTTC,CASSVAPLAIPYEQYF
TRBD1,13,TRBJ1-2,TRBV6-5,NA,TGTGCCAGCACCCCGACAGGGGACGGGGGCTACACCTTC,CASTPTGDGGYTF
NA,15,TRBJ2-3,TRBV6-5,NA,TGTGCCAGCAGTTCCGGGACTTTAAGCGCAGATACGCAGTATTTT,CASSSGTLSADTQYF
NA,15,TRBJ1-1,TRBV7-9,once,TGTGCCAGCAGCTTAGACGAGAGGGTGGGATCAGAAGCTTTCTTT,CASSLDERVGSEAFF
NA,15,TRBJ1-5,TRBV18,NA,TGTGCCAGCTCATCGACCCAGCCAGGCGATCAGCCCCAGCATTTT,CASSSTQPGDQPQHF
NA,14,TRBJ2-5,TRBV14,NA,TGTGCCAGCAGCCCGAGGGTGGCGGGAGAGACCCAGTACTTC,CASSPRVAGETQYF
TRBD1,15,TRBJ2-1,TRBV7-3,NA,TGTGCCAGCAGCTTATTTGGGCAGGGGGTAGGTGAGCAGTTCTTC,CASSLFGQGVGEQFF
TRBD1,14,TRBJ2-1,TRBV7-2,NA,TGTGCCAGCAGGTGGGACAGGGCCTCGGATGAGCAGTTCTTC,CASRWDRASDEQFF
TRBD2,16,TRBJ2-7,TRBV9,NA,TGTGCCAGCAGCGTTTCCGGGACTAGCGGCTCCTACGAGCAGTACTTC,CASSVSGTSGSYEQYF
TRBD2,16,TRBJ2-5,TRBV27,NA,TGTGCCAGCAGTTCGCTGGGACTAGCGGGGGAGGAGACCCAGTACTTC,CASSSLGLAGEETQYF
TRBD1,15,TRBJ1-5,TRBV18,NA,TGTGCCAGCTCACCTGACAGGGACGGCAATCAGCCCCAGCATTTT,CASSPDRDGNQPQHF
NA,13,TRBJ1-2,TRBV18,NA,TGTGCCAGCTCCCCAGGAGTTGGCGAGGGCTACACCTTC,CASSPGVGEGYTF
NA,19,TRBJ2-5,TRBV6-1,NA,TGTGCCAGCAGTGAAGGCAGGGATGGGCGGCGAAATTGGATAGAGACCCAGTACTTC,CASSEGRDGRRNWIETQYF
TRBD2,15,TRBJ2-2,TRBV19,NA,TGTGCCAGTACACAAGCGGGAGGGGGCACCGGGGAGCTGTTTTTT,CASTQAGGGTGELFF
TRBD2,15,TRBJ2-3,TRBV2,NA,TGTGCCAGCAGCCAGGGACTAGTCTATTCTGATACGCAGTATTTT,CASSQGLVYSDTQYF
NA,13,TRBJ1-5,TRBV6-6,NA,TGTGCCAGCAGTCCCACAGTTGAACAGCCCCAGCATTTT,CASSPTVEQPQHF
NA,15,TRBJ2-3,TRBV6-5,NA,TGTGCCAGCAGATTTCAGGTTACAGGCACAGATACGCAGTATTTT,CASRFQVTGTDTQYF
TRBD2,15,TRBJ2-1,TRBV6-4,NA,TGTGCCAGCAGTGACTCGAGAAGCGGGGGAACTGAGCAGTTCTTC,CASSDSRSGGTEQFF
TRBD2,14,TRBJ2-5,TRBV11-3,NA,TGTGCCAGCAGTTCACTAGCGGGGTTTGAAGACCAGTACTTC,CASSSLAGFEDQYF
TRBD2,15,TRBJ2-1,TRBV4-2,NA,TGTGCCAGCAGCCAAGTCGGGGGGGCCTACAATGAGCAGTTCTTC,CASSQVGGAYNEQFF
TRBD2,15,TRBJ2-1,TRBV5-4,NA,TGTGCCAGCAGCTCGGGACTAGCGGGCTACAATGAGCAGTTCTTC,CASSSGLAGYNEQFF